The present T cell receptor beta chain was sequenced within a study of CD8+CD57+ T cells in acquired aplastic anemia. Study-level findings and limits: The number of CD8+ CDR3 sequences shared by patients and controls was approximately 31.

About this clonotype itself: Antigen specificity is unknown.

Patients selected for sequencing had displayed CD8+CD57+ cell expansion by flow cytometry. Patients were treatment-naive when blood was sampled. Genomic DNA, the template, was used for profiling of the TCR beta VDJ and CDR3. TCRdb itself ran the reads through MiXCR, one entry per CDR3 protein. Of approximately 80,000 distinct CDR3 sequences in the sample, approximately 70% are singletons; the top ten hold roughly 80%. The source of this sequence is a human donor with aplastic anemia. Specimen: sorted CD4+, CD8+, or CD8+CD57+ T cells (not recorded which) from PBMCs.

CDR3 coding DNA: TGCAGTGCTAGACCACCGACTAGCGGGAGTAAGGAGACCCAGTACTTC. It is translated as CSARPPTSGSKETQYF. The chain joins TRBV20-1 to TRBJ2-5; TRBD2 matches at 12 bases. This CDR3 region has 16 residues. CDR1 and CDR2 (germline): DFQATT, SNEGSKA (reference sequence). V lost 2 bases to trimming and J lost 5 bases; unmatched junction nucleotides: 9.